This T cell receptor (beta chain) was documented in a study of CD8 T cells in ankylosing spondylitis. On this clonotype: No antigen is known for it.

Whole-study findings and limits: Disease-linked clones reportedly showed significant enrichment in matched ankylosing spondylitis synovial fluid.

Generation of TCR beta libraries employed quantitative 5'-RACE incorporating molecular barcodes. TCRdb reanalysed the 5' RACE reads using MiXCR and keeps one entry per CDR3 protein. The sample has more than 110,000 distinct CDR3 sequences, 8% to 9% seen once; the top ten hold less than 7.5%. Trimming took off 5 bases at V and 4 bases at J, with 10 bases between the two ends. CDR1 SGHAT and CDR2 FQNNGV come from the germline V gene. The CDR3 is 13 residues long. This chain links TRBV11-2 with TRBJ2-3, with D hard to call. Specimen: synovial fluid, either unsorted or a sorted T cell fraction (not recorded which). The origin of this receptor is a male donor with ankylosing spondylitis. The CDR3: CASSDDPADTQYF. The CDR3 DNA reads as TGTGCCAGCAGCGACGACCCCGCAGATACGCAGTATTTT.